A few counts support the clone carrying this T cell receptor (beta chain). The sample comes from a study of blood T cell repertoires in COVID-19. The overall study: Donors in the United States, Italy and Spain gave samples during acute or convalescent COVID-19. Sources were T cells, B-cell-depleted T cells, or PBMCs; the material itself was cDNA or gDNA.

Per the original data handling: Reference gene primer amplification in the assay estimated nucleated cell counts. The repertoire was sequenced with immunoSEQ multiplex PCR; TCRdb's copy has only in-frame clones and lacks some. The V and J calls and clone size are taken from that table; D and trimming were inferred from the DNA. The sample lists 55,000 or so clones; just over 90% were seen once. Trimming shortened V by 1 base and J by 3 bases, and 7 bases separated the two germline ends. The CDR3 loop spans 13 amino acids. Germline V lookup: CDR1 SGHAT, CDR2 FQNNGV. This chain connects TRBV11-2 to TRBJ2-7; the D gene is possibly TRBD1 (5 bases). The sequenced sample was peripheral blood. The sequence was collected from a man between 35 and 55 years old with acute or convalescent COVID-19. In nucleotides, the CDR3 is TGTGCCAGCAGCTTAGGACAGTACTACGAGCAGTACTTC. Translating gives CASSLGQYYEQYF.